Included here is one T cell receptor beta chain sequence, with context. The data stem from a study of blood T cell repertoires in COVID-19. In the study overall: The origin of the acute and convalescent COVID-19 samples was the United States, Italy and Spain. Sources were T cells, B-cell-depleted T cells, or PBMCs; the material itself was cDNA or gDNA.

The J segment lost 1 base and the V segment lost 5 bases, leaving 7 bases of the junction unmatched. The CDR3 runs 17 residues. Per the germline V gene, CDR1 is SNHLY and CDR2 is FYNNEI. Measured with immunoSEQ multiplex PCR; TCRdb has only the in-frame clones, and not every one. The table shows a few hundred thousand clones, with about 90% occurring only once. The chain joins TRBV2 to TRBJ2-2, with 10 positions matching TRBD2. Sequenced sample: peripheral blood. This TCR came from a woman in her sixties with COVID-19, enrolled during active disease. CDR3 loop: CASSHEIAGGNTGELFF. In DNA, the CDR3 is TGTGCCAGCAGTCATGAAATAGCGGGGGGGAACACCGGGGAGCTGTTTTTT.